This T cell receptor (beta chain) was captured in a study of control samples from healthy donors and cancer patients. Clones were read by immunoSEQ multiplex PCR, and TCRdb kept only the in-frame ones, dropping some. The profile shows 90,000 to 100,000 clones, roughly three quarters of them singletons. This CDR3 region has 15 residues. Germline-derived CDR1 and CDR2 are LGHDT and YNNKEL (reference sequence). Trimming cost V 6 bases and J 5 bases; bases outside gene matches: 5. Sequenced input: blood. The rearrangement links TRBV3-1 (or the pseudogene TRBV3-2) to TRBJ2-7, with 15 bases that match TRBD2. The sequence was obtained from a young woman in good health. CDR3 protein: CASSLGLAGGDEQYF. CDR3 sequence (DNA): TGTGCCAGCAGTCTGGGACTAGCGGGGGGAGACGAGCAGTACTTC.